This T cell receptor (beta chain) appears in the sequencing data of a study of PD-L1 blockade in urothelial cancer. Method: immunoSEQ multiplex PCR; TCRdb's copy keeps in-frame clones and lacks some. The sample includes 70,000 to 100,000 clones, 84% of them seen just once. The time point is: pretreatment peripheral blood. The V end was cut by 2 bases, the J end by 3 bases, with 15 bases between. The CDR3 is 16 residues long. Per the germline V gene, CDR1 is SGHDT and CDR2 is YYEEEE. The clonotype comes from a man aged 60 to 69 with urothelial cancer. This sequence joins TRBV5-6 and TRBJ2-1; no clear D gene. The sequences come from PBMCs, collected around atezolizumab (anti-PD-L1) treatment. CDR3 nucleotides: TGTGCCAGCAGCTTAAGGCGGTTTGAGGTCTACAATGAGCAGTTCTTC. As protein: CASSLRRFEVYNEQFF.